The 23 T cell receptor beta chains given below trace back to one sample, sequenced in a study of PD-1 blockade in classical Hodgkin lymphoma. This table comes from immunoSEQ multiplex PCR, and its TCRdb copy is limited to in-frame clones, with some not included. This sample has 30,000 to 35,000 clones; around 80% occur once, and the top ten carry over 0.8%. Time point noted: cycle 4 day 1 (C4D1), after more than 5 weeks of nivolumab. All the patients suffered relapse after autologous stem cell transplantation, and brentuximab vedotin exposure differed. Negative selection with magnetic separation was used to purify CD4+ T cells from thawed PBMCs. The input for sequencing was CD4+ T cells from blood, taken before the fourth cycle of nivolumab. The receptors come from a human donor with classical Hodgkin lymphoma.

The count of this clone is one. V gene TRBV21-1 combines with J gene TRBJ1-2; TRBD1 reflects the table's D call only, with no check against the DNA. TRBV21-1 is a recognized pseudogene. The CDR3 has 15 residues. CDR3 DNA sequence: TGTGCCAGCAGCAAAGTAGAGGACAGGGCTGATGGCTACACCTTC. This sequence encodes CASSKVEDRADGYTF.

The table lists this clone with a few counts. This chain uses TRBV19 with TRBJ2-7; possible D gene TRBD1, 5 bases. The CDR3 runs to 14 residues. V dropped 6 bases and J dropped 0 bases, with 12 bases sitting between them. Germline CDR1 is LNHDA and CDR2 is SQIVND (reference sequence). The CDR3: CASRRRQSSYEQYF. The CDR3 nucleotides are TGTGCCAGTAGAAGGAGACAGAGCTCCTACGAGCAGTACTTC.

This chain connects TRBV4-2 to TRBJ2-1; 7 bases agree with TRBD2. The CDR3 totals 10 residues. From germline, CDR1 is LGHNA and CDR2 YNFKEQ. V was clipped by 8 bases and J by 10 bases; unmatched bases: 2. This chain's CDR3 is CASPGGEQFF. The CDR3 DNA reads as TGTGCCAGCCCCGGGGGGGAGCAGTTCTTC.

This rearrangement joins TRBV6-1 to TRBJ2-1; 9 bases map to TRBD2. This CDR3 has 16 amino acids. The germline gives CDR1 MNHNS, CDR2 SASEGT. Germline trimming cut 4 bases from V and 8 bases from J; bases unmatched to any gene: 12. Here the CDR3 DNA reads TGTGCCAGCAGTGCACCACTGCGCGGGGGGGCTCATGAGCAGTTCTTC. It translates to CASSAPLRGGAHEQFF.

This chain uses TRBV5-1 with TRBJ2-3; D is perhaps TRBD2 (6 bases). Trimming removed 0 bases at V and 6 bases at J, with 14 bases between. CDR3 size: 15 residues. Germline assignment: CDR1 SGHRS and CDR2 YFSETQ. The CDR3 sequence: CASSLAGGAGDTQYF. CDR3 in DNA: TGCGCCAGCAGCTTGGCCGGCGGGGCGGGGGATACGCAGTATTTT.

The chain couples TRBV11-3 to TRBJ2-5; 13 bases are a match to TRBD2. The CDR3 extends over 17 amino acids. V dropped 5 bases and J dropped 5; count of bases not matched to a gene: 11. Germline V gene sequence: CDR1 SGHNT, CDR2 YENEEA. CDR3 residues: CASSARRTSGGAETQYF. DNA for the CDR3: TGTGCCAGCAGCGCTCGCCGTACTAGCGGGGGGGCTGAGACCCAGTACTTC.

CDR3 in amino acids: CASSRGIPYEQYF. The CDR3 nucleotides read TGTGCCAGCAGCCGGGGCATCCCCTACGAGCAGTACTTC. V gene TRBV5-6 combines with J gene TRBJ2-7; the D gene could be TRBD1 or TRBD2 (5 bases each). Germline CDR1 reads SGHDT; CDR2 reads YYEEEE. The CDR3 consists of 13 residues. Trimming took off 4 bases at V and 2 bases at J, with 10 bases between the two ends.

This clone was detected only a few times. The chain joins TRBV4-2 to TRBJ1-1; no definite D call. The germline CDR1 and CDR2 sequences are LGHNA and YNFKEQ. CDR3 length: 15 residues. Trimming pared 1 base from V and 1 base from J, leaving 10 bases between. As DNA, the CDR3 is TGTGCCAGCAGCCAAGTCTTTGGAGGGAACACTGAAGCTTTCTTT. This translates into CASSQVFGGNTEAFF.

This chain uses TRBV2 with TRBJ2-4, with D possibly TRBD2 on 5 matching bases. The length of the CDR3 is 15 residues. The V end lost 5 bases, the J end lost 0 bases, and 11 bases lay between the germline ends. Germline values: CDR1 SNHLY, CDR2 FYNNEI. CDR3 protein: CASSNEEVAKNIQYF. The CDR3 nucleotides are TGTGCCAGCAGTAATGAGGAGGTAGCCAAAAACATTCAGTACTTC.

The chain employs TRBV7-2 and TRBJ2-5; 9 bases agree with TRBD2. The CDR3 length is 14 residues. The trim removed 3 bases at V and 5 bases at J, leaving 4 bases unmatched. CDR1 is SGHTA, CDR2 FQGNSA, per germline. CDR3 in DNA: TGTGCCAGCAGCTTTGGCGGGGGGGCGGAGACCCAGTACTTC. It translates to CASSFGGGAETQYF.

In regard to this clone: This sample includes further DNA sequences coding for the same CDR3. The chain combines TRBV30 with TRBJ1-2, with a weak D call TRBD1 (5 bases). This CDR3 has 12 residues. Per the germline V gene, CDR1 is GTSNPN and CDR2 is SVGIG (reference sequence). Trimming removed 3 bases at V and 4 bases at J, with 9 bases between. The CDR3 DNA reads TGTGCCTGGAGCGGGGGTTTCTATGGCTACACCTTC. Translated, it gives CAWSGGFYGYTF.

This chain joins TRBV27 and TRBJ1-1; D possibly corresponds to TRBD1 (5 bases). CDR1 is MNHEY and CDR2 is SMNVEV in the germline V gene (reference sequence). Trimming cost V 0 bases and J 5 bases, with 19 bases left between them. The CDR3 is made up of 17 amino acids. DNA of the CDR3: TGTGCCAGCAGTTTATCTGCTCGAGTGGGGCGAGGGACTGAAGCTTTCTTT. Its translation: CASSLSARVGRGTEAFF.

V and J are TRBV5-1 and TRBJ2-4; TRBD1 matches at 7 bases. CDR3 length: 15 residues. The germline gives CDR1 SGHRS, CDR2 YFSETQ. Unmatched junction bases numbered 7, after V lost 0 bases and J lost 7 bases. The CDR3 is CASSLAVGGRNIQYF. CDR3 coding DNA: TGCGCCAGCAGCTTGGCTGTAGGGGGCCGGAACATTCAGTACTTC.

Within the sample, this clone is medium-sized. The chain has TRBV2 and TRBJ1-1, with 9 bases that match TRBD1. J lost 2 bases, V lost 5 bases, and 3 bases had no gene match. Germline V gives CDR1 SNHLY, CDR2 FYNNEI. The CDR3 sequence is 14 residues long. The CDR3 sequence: CASSRDRENTEAFF. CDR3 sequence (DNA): TGTGCCAGCAGTCGGGACAGGGAAAACACTGAAGCTTTCTTT. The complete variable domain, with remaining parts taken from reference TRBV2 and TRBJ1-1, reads EPEVTQTPSHQVTQMGQEVILRCVPISNHLYFYWYRQILGQKVEFLVSFYNNEISEKSEIFDDQFSVERPDGSNFTLKIRSTKLEDSAMYFCASSRDRENTEAFFGQGTRLTVV.

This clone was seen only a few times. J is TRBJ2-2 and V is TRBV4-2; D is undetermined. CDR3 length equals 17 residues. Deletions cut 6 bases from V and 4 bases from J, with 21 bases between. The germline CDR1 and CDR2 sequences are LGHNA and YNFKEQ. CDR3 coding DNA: TGTGCCAGCAGACCAGCCCTAGTCGACCCTTCCACCGGGGAGCTGTTTTTT. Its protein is CASRPALVDPSTGELFF.

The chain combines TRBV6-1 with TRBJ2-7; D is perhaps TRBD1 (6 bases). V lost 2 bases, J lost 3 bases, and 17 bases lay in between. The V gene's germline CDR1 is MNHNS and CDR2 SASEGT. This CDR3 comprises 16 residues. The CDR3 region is CASSEPLLRGIYEQYF. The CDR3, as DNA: TGTGCCAGCAGTGAACCCCTTCTTAGGGGGATCTACGAGCAGTACTTC.

CDR3 nucleotides: TGCGCCAGCAGCCAAACCGGGGAATGGGGGCGCACCAATGAGCAGTTCTTC. It translates to CASSQTGEWGRTNEQFF. The chain recombines TRBV4-1 with TRBJ2-1, with D possibly matching TRBD1 (6 bases). The CDR3 consists of 17 residues. Deletions cut 2 bases from V and 6 bases from J, with 20 bases between. Per the germline V gene, CDR1 is MGHRA and CDR2 is YSYEKL.

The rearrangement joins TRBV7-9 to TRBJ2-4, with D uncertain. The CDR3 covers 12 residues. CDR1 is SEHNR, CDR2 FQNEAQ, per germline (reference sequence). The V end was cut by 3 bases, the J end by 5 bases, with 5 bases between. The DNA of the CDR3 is TGTGCCAGCAGCTTTCGGGAAAACATTCAGTACTTC. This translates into CASSFRENIQYF. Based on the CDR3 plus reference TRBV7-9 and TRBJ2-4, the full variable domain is DTGVSQNPRHKITKRGQNVTFRCDPISEHNRLYWYRQTLGQGPEFLTYFQNEAQLEKSRLLSDRFSAERPKGSFSTLEIQRTEQGDSAMYLCASSFRENIQYFGAGTRLSVL.

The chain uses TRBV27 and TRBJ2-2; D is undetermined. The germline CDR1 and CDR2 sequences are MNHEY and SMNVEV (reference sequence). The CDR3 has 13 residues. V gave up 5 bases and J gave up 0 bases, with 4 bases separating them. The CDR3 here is CASSATNTGELFF. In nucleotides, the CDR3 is TGTGCCAGCAGTGCGACGAACACCGGGGAGCTGTTTTTT.

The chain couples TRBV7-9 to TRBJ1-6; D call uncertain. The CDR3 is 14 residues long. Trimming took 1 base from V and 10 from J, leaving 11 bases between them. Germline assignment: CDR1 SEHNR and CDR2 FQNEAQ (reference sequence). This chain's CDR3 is CASSLEVRLSPLHF. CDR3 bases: TGTGCCAGCAGCTTAGAAGTCCGGCTGTCACCCCTCCACTTT.

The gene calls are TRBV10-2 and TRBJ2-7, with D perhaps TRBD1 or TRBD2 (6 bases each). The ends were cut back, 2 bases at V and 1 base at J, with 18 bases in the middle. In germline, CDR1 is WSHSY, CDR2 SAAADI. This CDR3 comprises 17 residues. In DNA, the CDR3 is TGCGCCAGCAGTGAGATCGATATCCGGGGGCAATCCTACGAGCAGTACTTC. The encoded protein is CASSEIDIRGQSYEQYF.

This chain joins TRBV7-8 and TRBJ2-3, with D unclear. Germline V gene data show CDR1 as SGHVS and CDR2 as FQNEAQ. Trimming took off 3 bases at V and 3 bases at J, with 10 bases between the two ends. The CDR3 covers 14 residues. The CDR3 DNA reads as TGTGCCAGCAGCTTCTTGGGTGGAACAGATACGCAGTATTTT. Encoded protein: CASSFLGGTDTQYF. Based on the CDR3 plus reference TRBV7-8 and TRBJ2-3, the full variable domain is GAGVSQSPRYKVAKRGQDVALRCDPISGHVSLFWYQQALGQGPEFLTYFQNEAQLDKSGLPSDRFFAERPEGSVSTLKIQRTQQEDSAVYLCASSFLGGTDTQYFGPGTRLTVL.

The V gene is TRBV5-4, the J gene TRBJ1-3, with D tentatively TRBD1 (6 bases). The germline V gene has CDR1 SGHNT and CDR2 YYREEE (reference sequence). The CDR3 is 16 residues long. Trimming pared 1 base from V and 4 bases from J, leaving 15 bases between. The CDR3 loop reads CASSLNRGASGNTIYF. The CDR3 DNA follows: TGTGCCAGCAGCTTGAATCGGGGGGCGTCGGGAAACACCATATATTTT.